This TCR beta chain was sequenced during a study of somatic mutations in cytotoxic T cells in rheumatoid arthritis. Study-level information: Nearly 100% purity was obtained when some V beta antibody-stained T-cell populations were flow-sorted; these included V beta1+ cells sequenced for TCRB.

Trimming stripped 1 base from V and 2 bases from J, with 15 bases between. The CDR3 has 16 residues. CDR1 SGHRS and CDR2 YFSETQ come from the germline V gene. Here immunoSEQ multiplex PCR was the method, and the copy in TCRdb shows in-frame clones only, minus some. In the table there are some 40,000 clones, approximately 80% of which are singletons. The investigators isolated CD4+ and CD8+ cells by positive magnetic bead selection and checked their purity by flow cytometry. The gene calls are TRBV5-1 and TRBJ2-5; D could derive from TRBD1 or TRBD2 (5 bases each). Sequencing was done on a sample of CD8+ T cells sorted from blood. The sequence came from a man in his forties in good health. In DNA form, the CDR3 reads TGCGCCAGCAGCTTGAACGGCGCTTGGGGGCAAGAGACCCAGTACTTC. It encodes CASSLNGAWGQETQYF.